This T cell receptor (beta chain) was captured by sequencing in a study of cytotoxic CD8 clonotypes in ibrutinib-treated CLL. Points from the study as a whole: Baseline levels of clonality went above those of age-matched healthy donors and moved with circulating CD8+ T-cell counts.

This clone was seen just once. No antigen is known for it. This table comes from immunoSEQ multiplex PCR, and its TCRdb copy is limited to in-frame clones, with some not included. The sample holds 30,000 to 35,000 clones, around 63% seen once. The CDR3 totals 16 residues. Germline CDR1 reads KGHSH; CDR2 reads LQKENI. With 4 bases clipped from V and 1 base from J, the junction kept 7 bases outside the gene matches. The sample was PBMCs, taken before ibrutinib treatment. V and J are TRBV18 and TRBJ2-3; the match to TRBD2 covers 8 bases. The receptor was derived from a human donor with chronic lymphocytic leukemia. The CDR3 DNA follows: TGTGCCAGCTCACTGACTAGCGTTAGGGGCACAGATACGCAGTATTTT. It yields the protein CASSLTSVRGTDTQYF.